Presented here are 12 T cell receptor beta chains from one specimen sequenced in a study of T cells in Graves' hyperthyroidism and ophthalmopathy. Amplification yielded TCR beta CDR3 regions, with RNA transcripts as the source. An initial round of RT-PCR targeting the TCR CDR3 relied on the HTBI primer set. TCRdb reprocessed the multiplex PCR reads with MiXCR, giving one entry per CDR3 protein. This table holds 240,000 or so distinct CDR3 sequences, 16% found once. Sequencing used blood. These receptors all stem from a woman younger than 35 with Graves' ophthalmopathy.

Many counts were recorded for this clonotype. The chain recombines TRBV10-1 with TRBJ1-1; no reliable D call. From germline, CDR1 is WNHNN and CDR2 SYGVQD (reference sequence). CDR3 length: 13 amino acids. The V end was cut by 4 bases, the J end by 2 bases, with 8 bases between. The CDR3: CASSASRNTEAFF. The DNA of the CDR3 is TGCGCCAGCAGTGCATCGAGAAACACTGAAGCTTTCTTT.

This clonotype came up many times. The chain joins TRBV6-6 to TRBJ2-1; D is undetermined. This CDR3 contains 17 residues. V gave up 0 bases and J gave up 0 bases, with 12 bases separating them. Germline CDR1 MNHNY, CDR2 SVGAGI (reference sequence). Written as DNA, the CDR3 is TGTGCCAGCAGTTACTCGGGGTGGACGGGCTCCTACAATGAGCAGTTCTTC. Its translation is CASSYSGWTGSYNEQFF.

This clonotype was recorded many times. The chain is built from TRBV27 and TRBJ1-5, with 8 bases identical to TRBD1. The CDR3 covers 15 residues. Unmatched junction bases numbered 7, after V lost 5 bases and J lost 4 bases. The V gene's germline CDR1 is MNHEY and CDR2 SMNVEV (reference sequence). CDR3 residues: CASSPRTGTNQPQHF. The CDR3 DNA is TGTGCCAGCAGTCCCAGGACAGGGACGAATCAGCCCCAGCATTTT.

The chain's CDR3 is CASSAGGQLGDTQYF. CDR3 sequence (DNA): TGTGCCAGCAGCGCAGGGGGTCAATTGGGAGATACGCAGTATTTT. This sequence joins TRBV9 and TRBJ2-3; 7 nucleotides align to TRBD1. After removal of 3 bases from V and 5 bases from J, the junction contained 9 bases not matched to a gene. The CDR3 consists of 15 residues. CDR1 is SGDLS and CDR2 is YYNGEE in the germline V gene.

This chain uses TRBV19 with TRBJ1-1; no firm D call. Per germline, CDR1 LNHDA and CDR2 SQIVND (reference sequence). The germline V and J ends were trimmed by 6 bases and 1 base, with 18 bases remaining between them. The CDR3 has 16 amino acids. The CDR3 sequence: CASSSDAGHGNTEAFF. CDR3 sequence (DNA): TGTGCCAGTAGCTCCGACGCCGGGCACGGGAACACTGAAGCTTTCTTT.

This clonotype has ten or more counts. The chain carries TRBV27 and TRBJ1-2; 7 nucleotides line up with TRBD1. Germline CDR1 MNHEY, CDR2 SMNVEV (reference sequence). Trimming cost V 6 bases and J 3 bases; bases outside gene matches: 7. The CDR3 is made up of 14 amino acids. The CDR3, as DNA: TGTGCCAGCAGGGAGACAGGGAGTCACTATGGCTACACCTTC. Translated, it gives CASRETGSHYGYTF.

This chain uses TRBV20-1 with TRBJ2-3, with 7 bases that match TRBD1. V shed 6 bases, J shed 4 bases, and the junction held 10 bases outside the gene matches. The germline CDR1 and CDR2 sequences are DFQATT and SNEGSKA (reference sequence). This CDR3 has 14 residues. The CDR3 DNA is TGCAGTGCCCTCCGGTCGCAGGGGGCAGATACGCAGTATTTT. This encodes CSALRSQGADTQYF.

The V and J genes are TRBV4-3 and TRBJ2-2; maybe TRBD2 (5 bases). This CDR3 region has 15 residues. V was shortened by 0 bases and J by 1 base, with 6 bases between the two germline ends. Germline V gene sequence: CDR1 LGHNA, CDR2 YSLEER. The DNA of the CDR3 is TGCGCCAGCAGCCAAGAGGAGGAGAACACCGGGGAGCTGTTTTTT. This sequence encodes CASSQEEENTGELFF.

In this sample, this clonotype turned up many times. The chain recombines TRBV28 with TRBJ1-1, with D possibly matching TRBD1 (5 bases). This CDR3 contains 15 residues. Germline V gene lookup returns CDR1 MDHEN and CDR2 SYDVKM. The ends were cut back, 4 bases at V and 3 bases at J, with 15 bases in the middle. As DNA, the CDR3 is TGTGCCAGCAGTTCGATGGGACTACGGGACACTGAAGCTTTCTTT. This gives the protein CASSSMGLRDTEAFF. Drawing the rest from reference TRBV28 and TRBJ1-1, the complete variable domain is DVKVTQSSRYLVKRTGEKVFLECVQDMDHENMFWYRQDPGLGLRLIYFSYDVKMKEKGDIPEGYSVSREKKERFSLILESASTNQTSMYLCASSSMGLRDTEAFFGQGTRLTVV.

This clonotype was detected many times. A read error may produce the germline difference seen at one junction end. The gene calls are TRBV6-1 and TRBJ2-7, with D perhaps TRBD1 (6 bases). Germline values: CDR1 MNHNS, CDR2 SASEGT. The length of the CDR3 is 14 residues. CDR3 loop: CASVGRQDLDEQYF. For the CDR3, the DNA is TGTGCCAGCGTGGGAAGACAGGATTTGGACGAACAGTACTTC.

This sequence joins TRBV5-7 and TRBJ1-1; the D is unclear. TRBV5-7 is recorded as an ORF, its role being uncertain. This CDR3 has 16 amino acids. The V end lost 6 bases, the J end lost 0 bases, and 18 bases lay between the germline ends. CDR3 in amino acids: CASNQGRGLMNTEAFF. As DNA, the CDR3 is TGTGCCAGCAACCAAGGCCGTGGGCTAATGAACACTGAAGCTTTCTTT.

At least ten counts were recorded for this clonotype. DNA for the CDR3: TGTGCCAGCAGCTTCGGCGGGGGTGGAGATACGCAGTATTTT. It codes for CASSFGGGGDTQYF. J is TRBJ2-3 and V is TRBV5-6, with 7 bases fitting TRBD2. Germline values: CDR1 SGHDT, CDR2 YYEEEE. The CDR3 is made up of 14 amino acids. The junction had 5 bases not matched to a gene; V was cut back by 2 bases and J by 5 bases.